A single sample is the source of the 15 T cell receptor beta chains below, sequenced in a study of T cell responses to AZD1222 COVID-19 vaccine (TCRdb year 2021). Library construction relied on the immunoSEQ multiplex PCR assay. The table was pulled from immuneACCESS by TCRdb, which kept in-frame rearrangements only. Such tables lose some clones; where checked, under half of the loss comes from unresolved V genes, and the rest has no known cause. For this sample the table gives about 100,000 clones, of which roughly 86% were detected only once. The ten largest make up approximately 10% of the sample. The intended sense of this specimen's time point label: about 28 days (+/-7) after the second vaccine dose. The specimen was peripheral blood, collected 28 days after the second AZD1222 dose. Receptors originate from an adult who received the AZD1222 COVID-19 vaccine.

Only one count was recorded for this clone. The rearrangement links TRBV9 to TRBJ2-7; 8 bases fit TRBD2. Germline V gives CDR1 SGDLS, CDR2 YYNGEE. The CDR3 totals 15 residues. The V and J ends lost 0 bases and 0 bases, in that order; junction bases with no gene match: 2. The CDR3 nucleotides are TGTGCCAGCAGCGTAGAGAGCGGGAGCTCCTACGAGCAGTACTTC. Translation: CASSVESGSSYEQYF.

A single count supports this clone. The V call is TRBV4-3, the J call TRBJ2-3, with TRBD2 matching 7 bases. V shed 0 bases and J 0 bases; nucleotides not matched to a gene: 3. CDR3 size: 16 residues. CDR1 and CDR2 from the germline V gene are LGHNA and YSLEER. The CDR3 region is CASSQEYGRSTDTQYF. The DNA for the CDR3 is TGCGCCAGCAGCCAAGAATACGGGAGGAGCACAGATACGCAGTATTTT.

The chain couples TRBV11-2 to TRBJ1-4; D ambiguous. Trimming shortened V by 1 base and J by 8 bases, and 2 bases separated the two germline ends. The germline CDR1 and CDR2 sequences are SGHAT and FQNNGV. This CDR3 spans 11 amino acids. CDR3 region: CASSLGEKLFF. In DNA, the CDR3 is TGTGCCAGCAGCTTAGGAGAAAAACTGTTTTTT.

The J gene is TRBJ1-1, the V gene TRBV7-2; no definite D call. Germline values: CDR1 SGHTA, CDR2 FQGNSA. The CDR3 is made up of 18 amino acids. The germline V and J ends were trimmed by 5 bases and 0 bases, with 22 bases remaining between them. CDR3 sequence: CASSPRAELVRLNTEAFF. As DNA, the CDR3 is TGTGCCAGCAGCCCCCGAGCGGAGCTGGTAAGGCTGAACACTGAAGCTTTCTTT.

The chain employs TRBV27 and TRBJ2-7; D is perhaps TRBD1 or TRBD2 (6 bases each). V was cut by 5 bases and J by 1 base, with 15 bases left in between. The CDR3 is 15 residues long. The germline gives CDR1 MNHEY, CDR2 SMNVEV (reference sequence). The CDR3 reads CASSPRGGRSYEQYF. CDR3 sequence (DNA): TGTGCCAGCAGTCCCCGAGGGGGGCGGTCCTACGAGCAGTACTTC.

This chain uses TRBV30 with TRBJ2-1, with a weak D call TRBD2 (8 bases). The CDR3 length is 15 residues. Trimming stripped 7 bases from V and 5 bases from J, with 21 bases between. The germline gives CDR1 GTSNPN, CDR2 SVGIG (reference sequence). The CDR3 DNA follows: TGTGCCTTCGAGGGGGCGGGAGGCAACGACAATGAGCAGTTCTTC. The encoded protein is CAFEGAGGNDNEQFF.

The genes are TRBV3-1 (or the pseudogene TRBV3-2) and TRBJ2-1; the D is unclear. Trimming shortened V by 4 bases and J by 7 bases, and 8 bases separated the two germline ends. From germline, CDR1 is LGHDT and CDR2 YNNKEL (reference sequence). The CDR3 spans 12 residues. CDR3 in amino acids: CASSPRVNEQFF. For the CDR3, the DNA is TGTGCCAGCAGCCCCCGGGTAAATGAGCAGTTCTTC.

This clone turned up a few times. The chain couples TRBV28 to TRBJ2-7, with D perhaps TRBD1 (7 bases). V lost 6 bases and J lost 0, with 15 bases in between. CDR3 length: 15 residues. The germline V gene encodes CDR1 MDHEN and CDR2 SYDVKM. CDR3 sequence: CASRRGGTVSYEQYF. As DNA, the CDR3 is TGTGCCAGCAGACGAGGAGGGACAGTCTCCTACGAGCAGTACTTC.

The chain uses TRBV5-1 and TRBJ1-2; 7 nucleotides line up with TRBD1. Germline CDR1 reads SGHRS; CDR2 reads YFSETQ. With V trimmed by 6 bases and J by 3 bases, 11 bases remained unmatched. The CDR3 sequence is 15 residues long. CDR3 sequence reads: CASTTRGGGHYGYTF. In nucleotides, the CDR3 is TGCGCCAGCACCACCCGGGGAGGGGGCCACTATGGCTACACCTTC.

The CDR3 bases are TGTGCCAGCAGCTTAGGACTAGCGGGATCGGTTGATACGCAGTATTTT. Translation: CASSLGLAGSVDTQYF. The genes are TRBV11-2 and TRBJ2-3, with 11 bases identical to TRBD2. The CDR3 contains 16 residues. Germline values: CDR1 SGHAT, CDR2 FQNNGV. V shed 1 base, J shed 6 bases, and the junction held 6 bases outside the gene matches. The full variable domain, completed using reference TRBV11-2 and TRBJ2-3, is EAGVAQSPRYKIIEKRQSVAFWCNPISGHATLYWYQQILGQGPKLLIQFQNNGVVDDSQLPKDRFSAERLKGVDSTLKIQPAKLEDSAVYLCASSLGLAGSVDTQYFGPGTRLTVL.

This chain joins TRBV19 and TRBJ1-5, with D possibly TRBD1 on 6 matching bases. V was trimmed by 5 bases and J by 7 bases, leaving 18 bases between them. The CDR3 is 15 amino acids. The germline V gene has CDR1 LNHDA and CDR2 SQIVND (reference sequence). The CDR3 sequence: CASSSTLGAWQPQHF. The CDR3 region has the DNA TGTGCCAGTAGTTCGACTCTGGGGGCCTGGCAGCCCCAGCATTTT. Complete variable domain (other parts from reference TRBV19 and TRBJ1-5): DGGITQSPKYLFRKEGQNVTLSCEQNLNHDAMYWYRQDPGQGLRLIYYSQIVNDFQKGDIAEGYSVSREKKESFPLTVTSAQKNPTAFYLCASSSTLGAWQPQHFGDGTRLSIL.

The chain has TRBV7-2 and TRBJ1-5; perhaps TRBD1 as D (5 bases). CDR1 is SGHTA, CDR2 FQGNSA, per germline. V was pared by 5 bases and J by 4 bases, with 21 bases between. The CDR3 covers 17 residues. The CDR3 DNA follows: TGTGCCAGCAGCCCACTTATAGGGCAGGGCGGTAATCAGCCCCAGCATTTT. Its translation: CASSPLIGQGGNQPQHF.

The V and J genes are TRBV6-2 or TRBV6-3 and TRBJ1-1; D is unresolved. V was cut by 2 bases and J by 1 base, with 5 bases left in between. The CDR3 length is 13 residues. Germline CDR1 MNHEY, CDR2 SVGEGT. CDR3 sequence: CASSYEQNTEAFF. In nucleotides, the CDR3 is TGTGCCAGCAGTTACGAACAGAACACTGAAGCTTTCTTT.

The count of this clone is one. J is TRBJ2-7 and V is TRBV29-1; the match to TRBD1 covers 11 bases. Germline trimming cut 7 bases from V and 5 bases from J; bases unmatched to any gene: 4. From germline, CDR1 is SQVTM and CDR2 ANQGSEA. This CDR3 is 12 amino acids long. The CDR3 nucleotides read TGCAGCGGGGGACAGGGGGATAACGAGCAGTACTTC. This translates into CSGGQGDNEQYF.

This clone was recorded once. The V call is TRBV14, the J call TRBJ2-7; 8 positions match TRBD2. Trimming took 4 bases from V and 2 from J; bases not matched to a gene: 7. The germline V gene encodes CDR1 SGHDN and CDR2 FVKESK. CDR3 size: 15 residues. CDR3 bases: TGTGCCAGCAGCCCCCTCGCGGGGGGACCCTACGAGCAGTACTTC. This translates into CASSPLAGGPYEQYF.